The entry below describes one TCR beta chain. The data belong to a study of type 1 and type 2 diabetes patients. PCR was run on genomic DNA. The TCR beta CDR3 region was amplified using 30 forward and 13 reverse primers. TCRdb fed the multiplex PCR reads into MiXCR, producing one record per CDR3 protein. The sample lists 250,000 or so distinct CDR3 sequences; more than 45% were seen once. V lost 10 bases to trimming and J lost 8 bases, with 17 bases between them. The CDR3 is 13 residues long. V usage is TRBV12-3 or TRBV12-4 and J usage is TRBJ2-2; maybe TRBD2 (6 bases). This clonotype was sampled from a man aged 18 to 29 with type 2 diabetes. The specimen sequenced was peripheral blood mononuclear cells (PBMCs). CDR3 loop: CANPLAGTGELFF. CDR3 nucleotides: TGTGCCAACCCACTCGCAGGGACTGGGGAGCTGTTTTTT.